This T cell receptor (beta chain) was sequenced during a study of regulatory T cells in long-lasting Graves disease. At the level of the study: The study counted Graves' disease as persistent given over 5 years of antithyroid drugs and positive TSH receptor antibodies. General observations from the study: TCR diversity in persistent Graves' patients was below that of newly diagnosed ones. TRBV28, TRBJ1-2 and TRBJ2-5 emerged as the favored segments in persistent disease.

This clonotype was recorded a few times. Antigen: not known. For TCR beta, libraries came from iRepertoire HTBI primers and Arm-PCR of CDR3 regions. MiXCR was run by TCRdb on the multiplex PCR reads, yielding one entry per CDR3 protein. The table shows roughly 450,000 distinct CDR3 sequences, with 23% occurring only once. Time point defined: persistent/refractory GD, antithyroid drugs over 5 years with positive TRAb. PBMC RNA served as the TCR library source. The CDR3 has 14 residues. Germline CDR1 LNHDA, CDR2 SQIVND (reference sequence). Between the trimmed V and J ends, which lost 3 bases and 7 bases, there was a span of 15 bases.

Sequences were derived from peripheral blood mononuclear cells (PBMCs), sampled when the disease was refractory, from a patient treated with antithyroid drugs. This chain joins TRBV19 and TRBJ1-1; D uncertain. This TCR was recovered from a female donor with Graves disease. In nucleotides, the CDR3 is TGTGCCAGTAGTATTCTCTTACACGCAGGTGAAGCTTTCTTT. It is translated as CASSILLHAGEAFF.